The clone carrying this T cell receptor (beta chain) appeared a single time. Its antigen is as yet unknown. This entry is derived from a study of cytomegalovirus exposure and HLA in healthy donors. The overall study: Earlier, approximately 110 million unique TCR beta sequences were recovered from roughly 200 million T cells by an analysis. Regarding the study as a whole: A later analysis found that most CMV-associated TCR beta chains appeared HLA-restricted.

V lost 6 bases to trimming and J lost 7 bases; unmatched junction nucleotides: 5. This CDR3 has 13 amino acids. Germline V gene lookup returns CDR1 MNHEY and CDR2 SVGAGI. Vbeta (60) and Jbeta (13) primers were used in the PCR. The protocol was immunoSEQ multiplex PCR, while the TCRdb copy is restricted to in-frame clones and leaves out a portion. The table lists 150,000 to 250,000 clones, roughly 78% of them singletons. The J gene is TRBJ2-3, the V gene TRBV6-5; 9 bases line up with TRBD1. The TCR originated in a girl aged 5-17 years in good health and CMV-seropositive. The sample comprised PBMCs. CDR3 sequence: CASSRDRENTQYF. The CDR3 bases are TGTGCCAGCAGCCGGGACAGGGAAAATACGCAGTATTTT.